Listed here is a single T cell receptor beta chain. Its binding antigen is unknown. Qualities for individual bases were not recorded, and no much larger clone is one base off. This specimen belongs to a study of T cell responses to AZD1222 COVID-19 vaccine (dated by TCRdb to about 2021). At the level of the whole study: Because spike-specific TCR depth and breadth did not differ between the two schedules, AZD1222 recipients who got a second dose at roughly 4 weeks were pooled with those who got a second dose at roughly 12 weeks. A total of about 240 trial participants underwent TCR sequencing, of whom around 200 received two doses of AZD1222 and about 26 received two doses of the MenACWY control vaccine. Trial participants were enrolled by age into 18-55, 56-69 and 70-plus year subgroups, with roughly 150, 30 and 60 TCR-sequenced participants respectively.

The CDR3 regions of human TCRbeta chains were subjected to immunosequencing. On the study's bioinformatics: TCRs in the repertoires were compared against a reference library of SARS-CoV-2-specific TCRs that had been generated with the MIRA antigen-specificity platform. Breadth was defined as the fraction of unique TCRs that were SARS-CoV-2-associated. Depth was defined as the fraction of total T cells that were SARS-CoV-2-associated. Each spike-specific TCR was assigned to its reactive spike region and to a CD4 or CD8 class using the MIRA data. Log10-transformed breadth and depth values were compared by one-way ANOVA with Sidak's multiple comparisons tests. The immuneACCESS repertoire file appears here via TCRdb, limited to in-frame rearrangements. These files lack a portion of the clones; in checked studies, under half of the deficit traces to unresolved V genes, and the cause of the others is not known. From that table come the V and J calls and clone size; the DNA was used to work out D and trimming. Here the sample has over 120,000 clones; 92% occur a single time. 1.7% of the sample goes to the ten largest clones.

Paper-wide results and their limitations: Conclusions about previously exposed vaccinees were limited because only a handful of AZD1222 recipients were SARS-CoV-2 seropositive at baseline. The vaccine-associated CD4 TCRs covered the entire spike protein, and the dominant responses fell in regions 160-218 and 743-854. In the small 56-69-year group, the increase in depth fell short of significance, most likely because of low power. Participants were mostly white British and included more females than males, and it was suggested by the authors that clonal diversity may have been underestimated. Because no samples from the day 14 peak response were available, repertoires could be characterized only after the peak T cell response. After two AZD1222 doses, spike-specific TCR breadth and depth were significantly higher than at day 0 and than in MenACWY recipients. Nearly half of unique spike-specific TCRs reportedly recognized epitopes outside regions mutated in the B.1.351 and B.1.1.7 variants.

Per the publication, the time point label means: baseline before first vaccination. Samples from vaccinated people were obtained from the UK trials COV001 and COV002, which included a single-blind randomized controlled phase 2/3 trial of AZD1222 (ChAdOx1 nCoV-19) in healthy adults. For TCRbeta chain sequencing, PBMC samples were collected from trial participants at day 0 and at day 28 after the second dose. This clonotype was obtained from an adult in good health. The material was peripheral blood, obtained on day 0 of AZD1222 vaccination.

The base sequence is TGTGCCTCCAAGCGGGAGGTGTCCTACAATGAGCAGTTCTTC. Its translation reads: CASKREVSYNEQFF. In this chain, TRBV19 is recombined with TRBJ2-1, with TRBD2 matching 9 junction bases. Spanning cysteine to phenylalanine, the CDR3 consists of 14 amino acids. Left in the record is the CDR3 DNA by itself, 42 bases read in frame from the first base. CDR1 and CDR2, per the germline V gene (reference sequence), are LNHDA and SQIVND. Relative to germline, V is missing 11 bases and J is missing 1 base, with 6 bases of the junction outside any gene match.